The rows below give T cell receptor beta chains drawn from one sample of a study of blood T cell repertoires in COVID-19. Sequencing used immunoSEQ multiplex PCR; TCRdb keeps in-frame clones, though not all of them. Here the sample spans approximately 360,000 clones, over 75% being singletons. The sequenced material came from PBMCs or T cells enriched from blood (not recorded which). Receptors were obtained from a man aged 40-49 years in a cohort exposed to, infected with or recovered from COVID-19 (not recorded which). Both conserved end residues are part of each CDR3. The D gene is left open where the match is weak. A clone size is listed for some rows: how often the clone was seen (once, few, many), or a class if it is expanded.

CDR3 | DNA | size | D | J | V
CASSLVPGSGNTIYF | TGTGCCAGCAGCTTAGTTCCGGGGAGTGGAAACACCATATATTTT | . | . | TRBJ1-3 | TRBV7-6
CASSRGTSNNNEQFF | TGTGCCAGCAGCCGCGGGACTAGTAATAACAATGAGCAGTTCTTC | . | TRBD2 | TRBJ2-1 | TRBV5-8
CATNRGGTEAFF | TGTGCCACCAACAGGGGAGGCACTGAAGCTTTCTTT | . | TRBD1 | TRBJ1-1 | TRBV7-9
CASSSSWGAADTQYF | TGTGCCAGCAGCTCCTCGTGGGGAGCGGCAGATACGCAGTATTTT | . | . | TRBJ2-3 | TRBV7-6
CASVPGTSTDTQYF | TGCGCCAGCGTTCCCGGGACTAGCACAGATACGCAGTATTTT | . | . | TRBJ2-3 | TRBV5-1
CAWSVLREGSPLHF | TGTGCCTGGAGTGTCCTCAGGGAAGGTTCACCCCTCCACTTT | . | . | TRBJ1-6 | TRBV30
CASSILQGRVPRAQHF | TGTGCCAGTAGTATTCTCCAGGGAAGGGTCCCCCGGGCCCAGCATTTT | . | . | TRBJ1-5 | TRBV19
CASSLSGLNEQFF | TGTGCCAGCAGCTTGTCTGGGCTCAATGAGCAGTTCTTC | few | . | TRBJ2-1 | TRBV7-3
CASSLRTGEAGELFF | TGCGCCAGCAGCTTAAGGACAGGGGAAGCCGGGGAGCTGTTTTTT | . | TRBD1 | TRBJ2-2 | TRBV5-1
CASSPSRGNSNQPQHF | TGTGCCAGCTCACCTTCGCGGGGGAATAGCAATCAGCCCCAGCATTTT | . | . | TRBJ1-5 | TRBV18
CASSERRSLEKLFF | TGTGCCAGCAGTGAACGCAGGTCGCTAGAAAAACTGTTTTTT | few | . | TRBJ1-4 | TRBV2
CASSHTSGSYEQYF | TGTGCCAGCAGCCACACTAGCGGTTCCTACGAGCAGTACTTC | . | TRBD2 | TRBJ2-7 | TRBV3-1/TRBV3-2
CASSAGDSNQPQHF | TGCGCCAGCAGCGCAGGGGATAGCAATCAGCCCCAGCATTTT | . | . | TRBJ1-5 | TRBV5-1
CASSPTTGGTDTQYF | TGTGCCAGCAGTCCGACGACAGGGGGCACAGATACGCAGTATTTT | . | TRBD1 | TRBJ2-3 | TRBV25-1
CASSPATGSSSYNEQFF | TGTGCCAGCAGCCCGGCCACAGGGTCAAGCTCCTACAATGAGCAGTTCTTC | . | . | TRBJ2-1 | TRBV7-9
CATSRETGGNQPQHF | TGTGCCACCAGCAGAGAGACAGGTGGGAATCAGCCCCAGCATTTT | few | . | TRBJ1-5 | TRBV15
CASSAGVYGYTF | TGTGCCAGCAGCGCCGGAGTATATGGCTACACCTTC | . | . | TRBJ1-2 | TRBV7-9
CASSRRTGFYDYTF | TGTGCCAGCAGCCGGAGGACAGGATTCTATGACTACACCTTC | once | TRBD1 | TRBJ1-2 | TRBV28
CASSSGGGSTDTQYF | TGTGCCAGCAGCTCGGGAGGGGGGAGCACAGATACGCAGTATTTT | . | TRBD2 | TRBJ2-3 | TRBV5-4
CASFEGGSSGANVLTF | TGTGCCAGCTTTGAAGGCGGGAGCTCTGGGGCCAACGTCCTGACTTTC | . | TRBD2 | TRBJ2-6 | TRBV2
CASSLELSGANVLTF | TGCGCCAGCAGCTTGGAACTCTCTGGGGCCAACGTCCTGACTTTC | . | . | TRBJ2-6 | TRBV5-1
CASSGPGQVRNTIYF | TGTGCCAGCAGCGGACCGGGACAGGTACGAAACACCATATATTTT | . | TRBD1 | TRBJ1-3 | TRBV9
CASSQGYPSYEQYF | TGTGCCAGCAGCCAGGGGTATCCCTCCTACGAGCAGTACTTC | once | . | TRBJ2-7 | TRBV2
CASSRKQPGLAGREQYF | TGTGCCAGCAGCCGAAAACAACCGGGACTAGCGGGACGCGAGCAGTACTTC | . | TRBD2 | TRBJ2-7 | TRBV9
CASSQDSSGGNGYTF | TGCGCCAGCAGCCAAGATAGTTCGGGGGGCAATGGCTACACCTTC | . | . | TRBJ1-2 | TRBV4-1
CASSHRTHNEQFF | TGTGCCAGCAGCCACCGGACTCACAATGAGCAGTTCTTC | . | . | TRBJ2-1 | TRBV3-1/TRBV3-2
CASSYSGRSSGNTIYF | TGTGCCAGCAGTTACTCGGGGCGTAGCTCTGGAAACACCATATATTTT | . | . | TRBJ1-3 | TRBV6-6
CASSIETGGATGYTF | TGTGCCAGTAGTATAGAGACAGGAGGAGCGACTGGCTACACCTTC | . | . | TRBJ1-2 | TRBV19
CASSRSGTATYEQYF | TGTGCCAGCAGCCGATCCGGGACTGCCACCTACGAGCAGTACTTC | . | . | TRBJ2-7 | TRBV5-8
CASSLGQVVSNQPQHF | TGTGCCAGCAGTTTAGGACAGGTCGTTAGCAATCAGCCCCAGCATTTT | . | TRBD1 | TRBJ1-5 | TRBV28
CASSQQETQYF | TGCGCCAGCAGTCAACAAGAGACCCAGTACTTC | . | . | TRBJ2-5 | TRBV5-1
CASSASGRGSTDTQYF | TGTGCCAGCAGCGCTAGCGGGAGAGGTAGCACAGATACGCAGTATTTT | . | TRBD2 | TRBJ2-3 | TRBV9
CASSYRQQGGLGGYTF | TGTGCCAGCAGTTACCGACAACAGGGTGGGTTGGGTGGCTACACCTTC | . | . | TRBJ1-2 | TRBV6-6
CASSFSSSAGNTIYF | TGTGCCAGCAGCTTCTCGTCGTCGGCTGGAAACACCATATATTTT | . | . | TRBJ1-3 | TRBV7-2
CASSFGQGGNTEAFF | TGTGCCAGCTCCTTCGGACAGGGAGGTAACACTGAAGCTTTCTTT | . | TRBD1 | TRBJ1-1 | TRBV18
CASSFSGGVDEQYF | TGTGCCAGCAGCTTTAGTGGAGGGGTCGACGAGCAGTACTTC | . | . | TRBJ2-7 | TRBV11-1
CAISQRRDKNYEQYF | TGTGCCATCAGTCAAAGAAGGGACAAAAACTACGAGCAGTACTTC | . | . | TRBJ2-7 | TRBV10-3
CASSVTSGSIAGELFF | TGTGCCAGCAGCGTCACTAGCGGGAGTATAGCCGGGGAGCTGTTTTTT | . | TRBD2 | TRBJ2-2 | TRBV9
CACGSGPGFNQPQHF | TGTGCCTGTGGTTCAGGGCCCGGATTTAATCAGCCCCAGCATTTT | . | . | TRBJ1-5 | TRBV6-5
CASTPGLAGYNEQFF | TGTGCCAGCACCCCGGGACTAGCGGGATACAATGAGCAGTTCTTC | . | TRBD2 | TRBJ2-1 | TRBV9
CASSGGANTGELFF | TGCGCCAGCTCCGGGGGGGCGAACACCGGGGAGCTGTTTTTT | . | TRBD2 | TRBJ2-2 | TRBV10-1
CASSLGQATDTQYF | TGTGCCAGCAGCCTCGGACAGGCCACAGATACGCAGTATTTT | . | TRBD1 | TRBJ2-3 | TRBV6-5
CASSPTSGILKNIQYF | TGTGCCAGCAGCCCAACTAGCGGGATACTCAAAAACATTCAGTACTTC | . | TRBD2 | TRBJ2-4 | TRBV2
CASSLETPIRRSYNEQFF | TGTGCCAGCAGCTTGGAGACTCCTATCAGACGCTCCTACAATGAGCAGTTCTTC | . | . | TRBJ2-1 | TRBV5-8
CASQRGYEQYF | TGTGCCAGCCAAAGGGGGTACGAGCAGTACTTC | . | . | TRBJ2-7 | TRBV27
CASSLEGTGNQPQHF | TGTGCCAGCAGCTTAGAGGGAACAGGGAATCAGCCCCAGCATTTT | . | . | TRBJ1-5 | TRBV7-2
CSVRDRGNNEQFF | TGCAGCGTGAGGGACAGGGGGAACAATGAGCAGTTCTTC | . | TRBD1 | TRBJ2-1 | TRBV29-1
CASSYSVTRTYEQYF | TGTGCCAGCAGTTACTCAGTGACTAGGACCTACGAGCAGTACTTC | few | . | TRBJ2-7 | TRBV6-2/TRBV6-3
CASSSQTGANVLTF | TGTGCCAGTAGTTCCCAAACTGGGGCCAACGTCCTGACTTTC | . | . | TRBJ2-6 | TRBV19
CASKSSLYEQYF | TGTGCCAGCAAATCTAGCCTCTACGAGCAGTACTTC | . | . | TRBJ2-7 | TRBV2
CASTLTVTGTTDTQYF | TGCGCCAGCACCTTAACTGTGACAGGGACCACAGATACGCAGTATTTT | . | TRBD1 | TRBJ2-3 | TRBV5-1
CASSLTTRDPRNSPLHF | TGTGCCAGCAGTTTAACTACGCGGGACCCCCGAAATTCACCCCTCCACTTT | . | . | TRBJ1-6 | TRBV27
CASSALGQGNEKLFF | TGCGCCAGCAGCGCCCTAGGGCAGGGGAATGAAAAACTGTTTTTT | . | . | TRBJ1-4 | TRBV5-1